These T cell receptor beta chains were read from a single sample in a study of neurological immune-mediated disorders. TCRdb analysed the 5' RACE reads with MiXCR anew, one entry per CDR3 protein. The sample includes roughly 57,000 distinct CDR3 sequences, 6.5% to 8.5% of them seen just once. Input material: PBMCs. These receptors all come from a woman aged 40 to 50 in good health. CDR3s include the opening cysteine and the closing phenylalanine or tryptophan. Fields, in order: D gene, clone size, J gene, V gene, CDR3 length, CDR3 protein, CDR3 DNA. A D gene is named only where the DNA matches it firmly. Expanded clones are given a class, and other clones once, few, many or no size at all.

D gene: .; clone size: many; J gene: TRBJ1-1; V gene: TRBV6-5; CDR3 length: 17; CDR3 protein: CASSYSTGAGRNTEAFF; CDR3 DNA: TGTGCCAGCAGTTACTCGACGGGTGCTGGCAGGAACACTGAAGCTTTCTTT
D gene: .; clone size: many; J gene: TRBJ1-4; V gene: TRBV20-1; CDR3 length: 13; CDR3 protein: CSARDSANEKLFF; CDR3 DNA: TGCAGTGCTAGGGACAGCGCTAATGAAAAACTGTTTTTT
D gene: TRBD2; clone size: many; J gene: TRBJ2-3; V gene: TRBV10-3; CDR3 length: 16; CDR3 protein: CAISESSGGATDTQYF; CDR3 DNA: TGTGCCATCAGTGAGTCTAGCGGGGGGGCCACAGATACGCAGTATTTT
D gene: .; clone size: many; J gene: TRBJ1-1; V gene: TRBV6-2/TRBV6-3; CDR3 length: 14; CDR3 protein: CASSAQGGRTEAFF; CDR3 DNA: TGTGCCAGCAGTGCACAGGGCGGGCGAACTGAAGCTTTCTTT
D gene: .; clone size: many; J gene: TRBJ2-2; V gene: TRBV10-3; CDR3 length: 11; CDR3 protein: CAIRGTGELFF; CDR3 DNA: TGTGCCATCAGAGGCACCGGGGAGCTGTTTTTT
D gene: TRBD2; clone size: many; J gene: TRBJ2-3; V gene: TRBV7-3; CDR3 length: 15; CDR3 protein: CASSSRLAGTDTQYF; CDR3 DNA: TGTGCCAGCAGCTCGAGACTAGCGGGCACAGATACGCAGTATTTT
D gene: .; clone size: few; J gene: TRBJ1-2; V gene: TRBV7-2; CDR3 length: 14; CDR3 protein: CASSPLSRGSGYTF; CDR3 DNA: TGTGCCAGCAGCCCCCTGTCCCGGGGCTCAGGCTACACCTTC
D gene: .; clone size: many; J gene: TRBJ2-7; V gene: TRBV27; CDR3 length: 14; CDR3 protein: CASSLASAGYEQYF; CDR3 DNA: TGTGCCAGCTCTTTGGCGTCCGCTGGCTACGAGCAGTACTTC
D gene: TRBD2; clone size: many; J gene: TRBJ2-3; V gene: TRBV20-1; CDR3 length: 13; CDR3 protein: CSASGLATATQYF; CDR3 DNA: TGCAGTGCTAGTGGACTAGCGACTGCTACGCAGTATTTT
D gene: .; clone size: .; J gene: TRBJ2-7; V gene: TRBV6-2/TRBV6-3; CDR3 length: 12; CDR3 protein: CASSLWTREQYF; CDR3 DNA: TGTGCCAGCAGTTTATGGACTCGCGAGCAGTACTTC
D gene: .; clone size: .; J gene: TRBJ1-5; V gene: TRBV2; CDR3 length: 13; CDR3 protein: CASSGSDAQPQHF; CDR3 DNA: TGTGCCAGCAGTGGTTCGGACGCGCAGCCCCAGCATTTT
D gene: TRBD1; clone size: many; J gene: TRBJ1-2; V gene: TRBV5-1; CDR3 length: 15; CDR3 protein: CASSLYRGRFYGYTF; CDR3 DNA: TGCGCCAGCAGCCTATACAGGGGGCGTTTCTATGGCTACACCTTC
D gene: .; clone size: .; J gene: TRBJ2-1; V gene: TRBV29-1; CDR3 length: 15; CDR3 protein: CSVEVPGKGDNEQFF; CDR3 DNA: TGCAGCGTTGAAGTCCCCGGGAAGGGAGACAATGAGCAGTTCTTC
D gene: TRBD1; clone size: many; J gene: TRBJ2-5; V gene: TRBV5-1; CDR3 length: 16; CDR3 protein: CASSKAGTAIQETQYF; CDR3 DNA: TGCGCCAGCAGCAAAGCCGGGACAGCTATCCAAGAGACCCAGTACTTC
D gene: .; clone size: many; J gene: TRBJ1-1; V gene: TRBV19; CDR3 length: 13; CDR3 protein: CATQRRTNTEAFF; CDR3 DNA: TGTGCCACCCAACGACGGACGAACACTGAAGCTTTCTTT
D gene: TRBD2; clone size: many; J gene: TRBJ2-1; V gene: TRBV10-1; CDR3 length: 20; CDR3 protein: CASSESGASGGIISYNEQFF; CDR3 DNA: TGCGCCAGCAGTGAGTCGGGGGCTAGCGGGGGGATAATCTCCTACAATGAGCAGTTCTTC
D gene: .; clone size: many; J gene: TRBJ2-5; V gene: TRBV9; CDR3 length: 15; CDR3 protein: CASSEGGGRDETQYF; CDR3 DNA: TGTGCCAGCAGCGAGGGGGGGGGGCGCGACGAGACCCAGTACTTC
D gene: .; clone size: many; J gene: TRBJ1-1; V gene: TRBV12-3/TRBV12-4; CDR3 length: 13; CDR3 protein: CASSLVLNTEAFF; CDR3 DNA: TGTGCCAGCAGTTTGGTTTTGAACACTGAAGCTTTCTTT
D gene: .; clone size: many; J gene: TRBJ1-4; V gene: TRBV12-3/TRBV12-4; CDR3 length: 15; CDR3 protein: CASSLGQATNEKLFF; CDR3 DNA: TGTGCCAGCAGCCTGGGGCAGGCAACTAATGAAAAACTGTTTTTT
D gene: TRBD2; clone size: many; J gene: TRBJ2-7; V gene: TRBV6-5; CDR3 length: 17; CDR3 protein: CASSYRTSGSSSYEQYF; CDR3 DNA: TGTGCCAGCAGTTACCGGACTAGCGGGAGTTCGTCCTACGAGCAGTACTTC
D gene: .; clone size: many; J gene: TRBJ2-7; V gene: TRBV20-1; CDR3 length: 14; CDR3 protein: CSASPTGWTYEQYF; CDR3 DNA: TGCAGTGCTAGCCCCACAGGGTGGACCTACGAGCAGTACTTC
D gene: TRBD1; clone size: many; J gene: TRBJ1-6; V gene: TRBV6-6; CDR3 length: 16; CDR3 protein: CASSLDRDPYNSPLHF; CDR3 DNA: TGTGCCAGCAGTCTGGACAGGGACCCCTATAATTCACCCCTCCACTTT
D gene: .; clone size: few; J gene: TRBJ2-1; V gene: TRBV21-1; CDR3 length: 15; CDR3 protein: CASSKRLGTDNEQFF; CDR3 DNA: TGTGCCAGCAGCAAAAGGTTGGGGACTGACAATGAGCAGTTCTTC
D gene: TRBD2; clone size: many; J gene: TRBJ2-7; V gene: TRBV20-1; CDR3 length: 15; CDR3 protein: CSAIPLADGPHEQYF; CDR3 DNA: TGCAGTGCTATCCCCCTAGCGGATGGGCCCCACGAGCAGTACTTC
D gene: TRBD1; clone size: .; J gene: TRBJ1-2; V gene: TRBV5-1; CDR3 length: 17; CDR3 protein: CASSQSPAGQGTYGYTF; CDR3 DNA: TGCGCCAGCAGCCAAAGTCCTGCCGGACAGGGGACCTATGGCTACACCTTC
D gene: TRBD1; clone size: many; J gene: TRBJ1-5; V gene: TRBV10-3; CDR3 length: 15; CDR3 protein: CAISEGQGGNQPQHF; CDR3 DNA: TGTGCCATCAGTGAGGGACAGGGGGGCAATCAGCCCCAGCATTTT
D gene: TRBD1; clone size: many; J gene: TRBJ2-1; V gene: TRBV20-1; CDR3 length: 16; CDR3 protein: CSASANKGQGYNEQFF; CDR3 DNA: TGCAGTGCTAGTGCTAATAAGGGACAGGGATACAATGAGCAGTTCTTC
D gene: .; clone size: many; J gene: TRBJ2-3; V gene: TRBV6-2/TRBV6-3; CDR3 length: 17; CDR3 protein: CASSSTTGPARTDTQYF; CDR3 DNA: TGTGCCAGCAGTTCCACCACCGGACCGGCTAGGACAGATACGCAGTATTTT
D gene: .; clone size: .; J gene: TRBJ2-5; V gene: TRBV6-5; CDR3 length: 15; CDR3 protein: CASSYGGAYQETQYF; CDR3 DNA: TGTGCCAGCAGTTACGGCGGGGCCTACCAAGAGACCCAGTACTTC
D gene: TRBD2; clone size: many; J gene: TRBJ2-1; V gene: TRBV5-1; CDR3 length: 15; CDR3 protein: CASSTGLAGMQGQFF; CDR3 DNA: TGCGCCAGCAGCACCGGACTAGCGGGAATGCAAGGGCAGTTCTTC
D gene: .; clone size: many; J gene: TRBJ2-7; V gene: TRBV27; CDR3 length: 14; CDR3 protein: CASSLSAPGYEQYF; CDR3 DNA: TGTGCCAGCAGTTTATCTGCCCCAGGGTACGAGCAGTACTTC
D gene: .; clone size: many; J gene: TRBJ1-4; V gene: TRBV7-9; CDR3 length: 15; CDR3 protein: CASSSQGGGNEKLFF; CDR3 DNA: TGTGCCAGCAGCTCGCAGGGTGGGGGAAATGAAAAACTGTTTTTT
D gene: .; clone size: many; J gene: TRBJ2-4; V gene: TRBV6-6; CDR3 length: 20; CDR3 protein: CASSYSSWQGDALAKNIQYF; CDR3 DNA: TGTGCCAGCAGTTACTCTTCGTGGCAGGGAGATGCTCTAGCCAAAAACATTCAGTACTTC
D gene: TRBD1; clone size: many; J gene: TRBJ1-2; V gene: TRBV7-2; CDR3 length: 14; CDR3 protein: CASSTGQEFYGYTF; CDR3 DNA: TGTGCCAGCAGCACTGGACAGGAATTCTATGGCTACACCTTC
D gene: .; clone size: many; J gene: TRBJ1-1; V gene: TRBV5-1; CDR3 length: 15; CDR3 protein: CASSTQGGMNTEAFF; CDR3 DNA: TGCGCCAGCAGCACACAGGGCGGGATGAACACTGAAGCTTTCTTT
D gene: .; clone size: many; J gene: TRBJ1-1; V gene: TRBV20-1; CDR3 length: 13; CDR3 protein: CSASRAGVTEAFF; CDR3 DNA: TGCAGTGCTTCCAGGGCGGGGGTCACTGAAGCTTTCTTT
D gene: .; clone size: many; J gene: TRBJ2-4; V gene: TRBV6-5; CDR3 length: 15; CDR3 protein: CASSYSLGAKNIQYF; CDR3 DNA: TGTGCCAGCAGTTATTCACTAGGAGCCAAAAACATTCAGTACTTC
D gene: .; clone size: many; J gene: TRBJ1-2; V gene: TRBV5-1; CDR3 length: 13; CDR3 protein: CASSLSQGNGYTF; CDR3 DNA: TGCGCCAGCAGCTTGTCGCAGGGGAATGGCTACACCTTC
D gene: .; clone size: many; J gene: TRBJ2-5; V gene: TRBV29-1; CDR3 length: 12; CDR3 protein: CSVFSGGETQYF; CDR3 DNA: TGCAGCGTTTTTTCAGGAGGGGAGACCCAGTACTTC
D gene: .; clone size: many; J gene: TRBJ1-4; V gene: TRBV7-2; CDR3 length: 13; CDR3 protein: CASSFGPNEKLFF; CDR3 DNA: TGTGCCAGCAGCTTTGGTCCAAATGAAAAACTGTTTTTT
D gene: .; clone size: few; J gene: TRBJ2-3; V gene: TRBV5-1; CDR3 length: 15; CDR3 protein: CASSSPKGGTDTQYF; CDR3 DNA: TGCGCCAGCAGCTCTCCTAAGGGCGGCACAGATACGCAGTATTTT
D gene: .; clone size: .; J gene: TRBJ1-3; V gene: TRBV9; CDR3 length: 17; CDR3 protein: CASSVGDGRTIGNTIYF; CDR3 DNA: TGTGCCAGCAGCGTCGGGGACGGAAGGACGATTGGAAACACCATATATTTT
D gene: .; clone size: many; J gene: TRBJ2-4; V gene: TRBV5-1; CDR3 length: 14; CDR3 protein: CASSLQGSRNIQYF; CDR3 DNA: TGCGCCAGCAGCTTACAGGGAAGTAGGAACATTCAGTACTTC
D gene: .; clone size: many; J gene: TRBJ1-2; V gene: TRBV5-4; CDR3 length: 13; CDR3 protein: CASSAPRADGYTF; CDR3 DNA: TGTGCCAGCAGCGCTCCGAGGGCAGATGGCTACACCTTC
D gene: TRBD2; clone size: many; J gene: TRBJ2-3; V gene: TRBV7-8; CDR3 length: 15; CDR3 protein: CASSPYGGATDTQYF; CDR3 DNA: TGTGCCAGCAGCCCGTACGGGGGGGCGACAGATACGCAGTATTTT
D gene: TRBD2; clone size: many; J gene: TRBJ2-1; V gene: TRBV20-1; CDR3 length: 14; CDR3 protein: CSAKLAGGGNEQFF; CDR3 DNA: TGCAGTGCCAAACTAGCGGGGGGTGGAAATGAGCAGTTCTTC
D gene: TRBD1; clone size: many; J gene: TRBJ1-2; V gene: TRBV18; CDR3 length: 15; CDR3 protein: CASSPGGQGAGGYTF; CDR3 DNA: TGTGCCAGCTCACCTGGGGGACAGGGGGCTGGTGGCTACACCTTC
D gene: .; clone size: many; J gene: TRBJ2-2; V gene: TRBV29-1; CDR3 length: 14; CDR3 protein: CSVDDSANTGELFF; CDR3 DNA: TGCAGCGTTGATGATAGCGCGAACACCGGGGAGCTGTTTTTT
D gene: .; clone size: many; J gene: TRBJ1-3; V gene: TRBV11-2; CDR3 length: 18; CDR3 protein: CASSSLPTRRNSGNTIYF; CDR3 DNA: TGTGCCAGCAGCTCCCTCCCGACAAGGCGAAATTCTGGAAACACCATATATTTT
D gene: .; clone size: few; J gene: TRBJ2-7; V gene: TRBV3-1; CDR3 length: 14; CDR3 protein: CASSPHRAKYEQYF; CDR3 DNA: TGTGCCAGCAGCCCCCACCGGGCCAAGTACGAGCAGTACTTC
D gene: .; clone size: many; J gene: TRBJ2-7; V gene: TRBV7-8; CDR3 length: 14; CDR3 protein: CASSFRHRPYEQYF; CDR3 DNA: TGTGCCAGCAGCTTTAGGCATAGACCCTACGAGCAGTACTTC
D gene: .; clone size: many; J gene: TRBJ2-7; V gene: TRBV4-3; CDR3 length: 14; CDR3 protein: CASSPGRFSNEQYF; CDR3 DNA: TGCGCCAGCAGCCCGGGACGGTTTAGCAACGAGCAGTACTTC
D gene: TRBD1; clone size: many; J gene: TRBJ2-7; V gene: TRBV7-2; CDR3 length: 15; CDR3 protein: CASSLTGTEFYEQYF; CDR3 DNA: TGTGCCAGCAGTTTGACCGGGACAGAGTTCTACGAGCAGTACTTC